Detailed here is one T cell receptor beta chain. Its antigen is currently unknown. This entry comes from a study of hypomethylating agent response in myelodysplastic syndrome. About the research overall: Patients with myelodysplastic syndrome were several male and 2 female. A diploid cytogenetic profile was most common; mean age about 76 +/- 6.4 years. Complete response or hematologic improvement counted as response; others were non-responders. General study points: Novel MDS antigen recognition by shared GLIPH2 clusters is possible but unvalidated.

This table comes from immunoSEQ multiplex PCR, and its TCRdb copy is limited to in-frame clones, with some not included. The sample contains 1,200 or so clones, 84% of which appear only once. The CDR3 runs to 14 residues. V was shortened by 2 bases and J by 7 bases, with 14 bases between the two germline ends. The germline CDR1 and CDR2 sequences are MDHEN and SYDVKM. The chain carries TRBV28 and TRBJ1-2; D is perhaps TRBD1 (6 bases). Sequencing was performed on bone marrow, taken before or after starting hypomethylating agent treatment for myelodysplastic syndrome (not recorded which). This sequence originates from a human donor with myelodysplastic syndrome. CDR3 in amino acids: CASSLTGSIGGYTF. As DNA, the CDR3 is TGTGCCAGCAGTTTAACAGGGTCGATTGGTGGCTACACCTTC.